This TCR beta chain was identified during a study of OX40 agonist ivuxolimab in advanced cancers. Germline V lookup: CDR1 SGHKS, CDR2 YYEKEE (reference sequence). V was pared by 3 bases and J by 0 bases, with 3 bases of the junction left unmatched. This CDR3 region has 14 residues. Measured with immunoSEQ multiplex PCR; TCRdb has only the in-frame clones, and not every one. This sample has approximately 77,000 clones, with 85% found just once. The chain has TRBV5-5 and TRBJ2-7; 7 bases line up with TRBD2. The source material was CD4+ or CD8+ T cells sorted from blood, sampled in a trial of the OX40 agonist ivuxolimab. This receptor was obtained from an adult with an advanced solid tumor such as melanoma, head and neck, liver or kidney cancer. The CDR3 coding sequence is TGTGCCAGCAGCTCCAGCGGGGACTCCTACGAGCAGTACTTC. As protein: CASSSSGDSYEQYF.